This TCR beta chain was identified during a study of T cells in Graves' hyperthyroidism and ophthalmopathy. This clonotype has ten or more counts. The CDR3 is 14 amino acids. V was trimmed by 0 bases and J by 2 bases, leaving 2 bases between them. TCR beta CDR3 regions were amplified from RNA transcripts. TCR CDR3 regions were first amplified by RT-PCR with HTBI primers. Each CDR3 protein is one row after TCRdb ran MiXCR on the multiplex PCR reads. Of around 340,000 distinct CDR3 sequences listed, over 15% were seen once; the top ten hold around 34%. Participants, patients aged 18 to 65, had newly diagnosed hyperthyroidism with a duration under 2 months. Clinical symptoms, serum thyroxine and TRAb, thyroid ultrasound and orbital computed tomography were used for the diagnoses.

The sample comprised blood. The TCR comes from a man in his thirties or forties with Graves' hyperthyroidism. The V call is TRBV12-3 or TRBV12-4, the J call TRBJ2-6; D is ambiguous. In DNA, the CDR3 is TGTGCCAGCAGTTTAGCGCCTGGGGCCAACGTCCTGACTTTC. Translation: CASSLAPGANVLTF.